The subject of this entry is one T cell receptor beta chain. This record belongs to a study of shared clonotypes between healthy human individuals. Assay used: immunoSEQ multiplex PCR; TCRdb lists only in-frame clones, some missing. The sample includes some 450,000 clones, over 60% of them seen just once. Sequences were obtained from PBMCs. The TCR sequence derives from a woman aged 40 to 50 in good health. Some clones in this sample may be carry-over from other donors' samples.

The CDR3 here is CASSLNRGRDEQYF. DNA of the CDR3: TGTGCCAGCAGTTTGAACAGGGGGAGGGACGAGCAGTACTTC. The chain is built from TRBV28 and TRBJ2-7, with D possibly TRBD1 on 8 matching bases. Germline V gene data show CDR1 as MDHEN and CDR2 as SYDVKM. V was trimmed by 3 bases and J by 5 bases, leaving 14 bases between them. The CDR3 runs 14 residues.